Described below is a single T cell receptor beta chain sequence and its context. This sample was taken from a study of blood T cell repertoires in COVID-19. Study as a whole: T cells, B-cell-depleted T cells, or PBMCs provided the cDNA or gDNA that served as material.

TCRdb's copy holds only in-frame clones and misses some; the assay was immunoSEQ multiplex PCR. The sample comprises just over 250,000 clones, over 75% of which are singletons, and roughly a tenth rests with the top ten. Seattle cases were enrolled at active infection and followed longitudinally. The clonotype was recovered from a woman in her 70s with COVID-19, enrolled during active disease. The specimen was peripheral blood.

CDR3 coding DNA: TGTGCCAGCAGCTTAGGGTCGTCGAGCTCCTACAATGAGCAGTTCTTC. Amino acid sequence: CASSLGSSSSYNEQFF. This chain joins TRBV11-2 and TRBJ2-1; no definite D call. The germline V gene has CDR1 SGHAT and CDR2 FQNNGV. The CDR3 runs 16 residues. The germline V and J ends were trimmed by 1 base and 0 bases, with 10 bases remaining between them. The variable domain in full, with the rest retrieved from reference TRBV11-2 and TRBJ2-1, is EAGVAQSPRYKIIEKRQSVAFWCNPISGHATLYWYQQILGQGPKLLIQFQNNGVVDDSQLPKDRFSAERLKGVDSTLKIQPAKLEDSAVYLCASSLGSSSSYNEQFFGPGTRLTVL.